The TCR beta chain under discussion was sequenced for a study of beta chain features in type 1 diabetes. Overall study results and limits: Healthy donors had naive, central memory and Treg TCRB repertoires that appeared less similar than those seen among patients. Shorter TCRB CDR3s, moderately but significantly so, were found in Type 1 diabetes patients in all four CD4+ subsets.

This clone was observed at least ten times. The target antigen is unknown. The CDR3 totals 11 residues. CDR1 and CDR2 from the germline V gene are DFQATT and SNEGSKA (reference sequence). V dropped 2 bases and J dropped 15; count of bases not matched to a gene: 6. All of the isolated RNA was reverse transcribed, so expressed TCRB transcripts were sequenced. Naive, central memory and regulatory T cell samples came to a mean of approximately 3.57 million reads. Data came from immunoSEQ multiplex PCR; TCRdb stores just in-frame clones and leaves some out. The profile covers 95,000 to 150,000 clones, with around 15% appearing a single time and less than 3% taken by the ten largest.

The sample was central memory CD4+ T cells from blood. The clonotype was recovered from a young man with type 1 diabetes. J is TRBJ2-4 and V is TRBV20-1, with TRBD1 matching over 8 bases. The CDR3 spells CSARSWTGWYF. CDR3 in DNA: TGCAGTGCTAGATCTTGGACAGGGTGGTACTTC.